Sequencing of this T cell receptor beta chain was carried out in a study of response to subunit inactivated influenza vaccine. TCRdb called the RT-PCR reads again in MiXCR, with one record for every CDR3 protein. Of approximately 530,000 distinct CDR3 sequences in the sample, 6% to 9% were seen once. Study results and limitations: The authors proposed limited new T cell recruitment per seasonal influenza vaccination.

A note on this clonotype: The antigen is undetermined.

The V end lost 4 bases, the J end lost 4 bases, and 10 bases lay between the germline ends. CDR3 length: 13 residues. Germline lookup yields CDR1 SGHTA and CDR2 FQGNSA. The sequenced sample was PBMCs from blood, obtained roughly 24 months after vaccination. This sequence originates from a man aged 45-69 years who received an inactivated influenza vaccine. The chain carries TRBV7-2 and TRBJ2-5, with no clear D. CDR3 bases: TGTGCCAGCAGCTCTTCGACTGGAGAGACCCAGTACTTC. Its translation: CASSSSTGETQYF.